Below, 23 T cell receptor beta chains from the same sample are listed, as sequenced in a study of OX40 agonist ivuxolimab in advanced cancers. The table came from immunoSEQ multiplex PCR; TCRdb's copy has only in-frame clones and leaves some out. The repertoire holds about 59,000 clones, with over 70% as singletons. The sample here was CD4+ or CD8+ T cells sorted from blood, taken in a trial of the OX40 agonist ivuxolimab. The source of these receptors is an adult with an advanced solid tumor such as melanoma, head and neck, liver or kidney cancer.

This clone has only one observation. The J gene is TRBJ1-2, the V gene TRBV28; D gene unclear. Germline CDR1 and CDR2: MDHEN and SYDVKM. The CDR3 extends over 14 amino acids. With 2 bases removed from V and 5 bases from J, the gap between germline ends came to 12 bases. CDR3 DNA: TGTGCCAGCAGTTTAGAGGGTCGAACGTATGGCTACACCTTC. Encoded protein: CASSLEGRTYGYTF.

The chain employs TRBV28 and TRBJ2-4, with 9 nucleotides matching TRBD1. Germline CDR1 reads MDHEN; CDR2 reads SYDVKM. J was trimmed by 6 bases and V by 5 bases; bases with no gene match: 8. The CDR3 runs 15 residues. The CDR3 region has the DNA TGTGCCAGCAGTACAAGCTGGACAGGGGCAAACATTCAGTACTTC. Its translation is CASSTSWTGANIQYF.

The CDR3, as DNA: TGTGCCAGCAGTGCCGGGACAGGACCCAACGTCCTGACTTTC. It specifies CASSAGTGPNVLTF. V and J are TRBV28 and TRBJ2-6, with 8 positions matching TRBD1. Germline trimming cut 5 bases from V and 8 bases from J; bases unmatched to any gene: 5. Germline lookup yields CDR1 MDHEN and CDR2 SYDVKM. CDR3 size: 14 residues.

The rearrangement joins TRBV28 to TRBJ1-4; D possibly corresponds to TRBD1 (5 bases). The length of the CDR3 is 13 residues. Germline CDR1 and CDR2: MDHEN and SYDVKM. V was clipped by 3 bases and J by 7 bases, with 9 bases between them. CDR3 bases: TGTGCCAGCAGTTTGGCAGGGTTTGAAAAACTGTTTTTT. Encoded protein: CASSLAGFEKLFF.

The chain carries TRBV5-1 and TRBJ2-2; possibly TRBD1 or TRBD2 for D (6 bases each). CDR1 and CDR2 from the germline V gene are SGHRS and YFSETQ. This CDR3 comprises 15 residues. V shed 0 bases and J shed 6 bases, with 12 bases lying between them. CDR3 residues: CASSLEGGIAGELFF. The CDR3 bases are TGCGCCAGCAGCTTGGAGGGGGGTATCGCCGGGGAGCTGTTTTTT.

This clone was picked up a small number of times. The CDR3 DNA reads as TGTGCCAGCAGCTTTACAGGGGGTAACATTCAGTACTTC. This codes for CASSFTGGNIQYF. The chain carries TRBV5-4 and TRBJ2-4, with TRBD1 matching 8 bases. The V segment lost 2 bases and the J segment 7 bases; nucleotides outside the gene matches: 2. Germline loops: CDR1 SGHNT, CDR2 YYREEE (reference sequence). This CDR3 is built from 13 residues.

The rearrangement links TRBV7-9 to TRBJ2-3; TRBD1 might be the D (6 bases). This CDR3 spans 14 amino acids. The V end lost 7 bases, the J end lost 5 bases, and 16 bases lay between the germline ends. Germline lookup yields CDR1 SEHNR and CDR2 FQNEAQ (reference sequence). The CDR3 DNA reads as TGTGCCAGCACCTGGACAGTTTCAGGAGATACGCAGTATTTT. Amino acid sequence: CASTWTVSGDTQYF.

There are a few counts of this clone. The chain links TRBV7-2 to TRBJ1-2; D is undetermined. Germline V lookup: CDR1 SGHTA, CDR2 FQGNSA. With 5 bases removed from V and 4 bases from J, the gap between germline ends came to 17 bases. The CDR3 length is 15 residues. The chain's CDR3 is CASSRPGQLTYGYTF. In nucleotides, the CDR3 is TGTGCCAGCAGCCGACCCGGGCAGTTAACCTATGGCTACACCTTC.

The V gene is TRBV2, the J gene TRBJ1-5, with TRBD1 as a possible D gene (6 bases). The CDR3 runs to 13 residues. CDR1 and CDR2 (germline): SNHLY, FYNNEI. V dropped 7 bases and J dropped 3 bases, with 10 bases sitting between them. The CDR3 region is CASKRDTNQPQHF. For the CDR3, the DNA is TGTGCCAGCAAACGGGACACCAATCAGCCCCAGCATTTT.

This rearrangement joins TRBV2 to TRBJ2-3, with TRBD2 identical over 8 bases. Germline CDR1 is SNHLY and CDR2 is FYNNEI. V shed 5 bases, J shed 0 bases, and the junction held 1 base outside the gene matches. The CDR3 is 14 amino acids. CDR3 DNA: TGTGCCAGCAGTAGACTAGCGAGCACAGATACGCAGTATTTT. This sequence encodes CASSRLASTDTQYF.

J is TRBJ1-2 and V is TRBV6-5; tentative D call: TRBD1 (5 bases). Germline CDR1 is MNHEY and CDR2 is SVGAGI. Between the trimmed V and J ends, which lost 5 bases and 0 bases, there was a span of 13 bases. The CDR3 has 15 amino acids. The CDR3 here is CASSPAGTTNYGYTF. In DNA form, the CDR3 reads TGTGCCAGCAGTCCCGCCGGGACCACTAACTATGGCTACACCTTC.

This chain uses TRBV5-1 with TRBJ2-1; D is undetermined. Germline-derived CDR1 and CDR2 are SGHRS and YFSETQ. The V and J ends lost 2 bases and 1 base respectively, with 4 bases between them. The CDR3 runs to 13 residues. The CDR3, as DNA: TGCGCCAGCAGCTTTCAGTCCTACAATGAGCAGTTCTTC. This translates into CASSFQSYNEQFF.

V usage is TRBV19 and J usage is TRBJ2-2, with 10 bases fitting TRBD2. CDR1 and CDR2 (germline): LNHDA, SQIVND (reference sequence). V lost 1 base and J lost 7; bases outside the gene matches: 3. The CDR3 contains 15 residues. The CDR3 sequence is CASSIALAGGGELFF. The CDR3 DNA sequence: TGTGCCAGTAGTATAGCGTTAGCGGGAGGCGGGGAGCTGTTTTTT.

Details on this clone: Other DNA sequences within the sample encode an identical CDR3. The chain joins TRBV30 to TRBJ1-4, with D perhaps TRBD1 (6 bases). With 3 bases removed from V and 8 bases from J, the gap between germline ends came to 16 bases. Germline CDR1 and CDR2: GTSNPN and SVGIG (reference sequence). The CDR3 spans 14 residues. For the CDR3, the DNA is TGTGCCTGGAGGTTCGGGGGCGGGGGGGAAAAACTGTTTTTT. Protein product: CAWRFGGGGEKLFF.

The chain recombines TRBV9 with TRBJ2-5; 13 positions agree with TRBD2. CDR1 is SGDLS and CDR2 is YYNGEE in the germline V gene. Unmatched junction bases numbered 4, after V lost 4 bases and J lost 1 base. The CDR3 extends over 16 amino acids. The CDR3 here is CASSTGLAGTQETQYF. As DNA, the CDR3 is TGTGCCAGCAGCACGGGACTAGCGGGGACCCAAGAGACCCAGTACTTC.

The rearrangement uses TRBV11-2 and TRBJ1-3; unclear D gene. V was pared by 5 bases and J by 0 bases, with 14 bases between. CDR1 and CDR2 (germline): SGHAT, FQNNGV. The CDR3 is made up of 16 amino acids. CDR3 bases: TGTGCCAGCAGCCGGAGACCGCTTTCCTCTGGAAACACCATATATTTT. The encoded protein is CASSRRPLSSGNTIYF.

The genes are TRBV4-1 and TRBJ2-5; the D is unclear. The ends were cut back, 0 bases at V and 5 bases at J, with 10 bases in the middle. Per the germline V gene, CDR1 is MGHRA and CDR2 is YSYEKL. The CDR3 length is 14 residues. The CDR3 nucleotides read TGCGCCAGCAGCCAAGACCGCGACCTGGAGACCCAGTACTTC. Amino acids: CASSQDRDLETQYF.

The V call is TRBV7-3, the J call TRBJ2-3, with 10 bases identical to TRBD2. The V and J ends lost 2 bases and 2 bases, in that order; junction bases with no gene match: 4. CDR1 and CDR2 from the germline V gene are SGHTA and FQGTGA. This CDR3 has 16 residues. The CDR3 spells CASSLVAGGTTDTQYF. The CDR3 DNA reads as TGTGCCAGCAGCTTAGTAGCGGGGGGAACCACAGATACGCAGTATTTT.

This chain connects TRBV2 to TRBJ1-1; the D gene is possibly TRBD1 (5 bases). The V gene lost 6 bases and the J gene lost 0 bases, with 8 bases spanning the gap. This CDR3 has 13 amino acids. Germline CDR1 SNHLY, CDR2 FYNNEI. The CDR3 DNA reads as TGTGCCAGCAGAGACAGTCTGAACACTGAAGCTTTCTTT. Protein: CASRDSLNTEAFF.

This sequence joins TRBV30 and TRBJ2-5, with a weak D call TRBD1 (5 bases). The CDR3 runs 12 residues. Germline assignment: CDR1 GTSNPN and CDR2 SVGIG (reference sequence). V was clipped by 2 bases and J by 10 bases, with 14 bases between them. CDR3: CAWSQGQANQYF. CDR3 in DNA: TGTGCCTGGAGTCAGGGCCAGGCGAACCAGTACTTC.

The V gene is TRBV10-1, the J gene TRBJ1-5, with D tentatively TRBD1 (5 bases). The CDR3 covers 15 residues. V lost 2 bases, J lost 0 bases, and 8 bases lay in between. Germline V lookup: CDR1 WNHNN, CDR2 SYGVQD (reference sequence). The CDR3 DNA reads TGCGCCAGCAGTGAGCAGGGTGGTAGCAATCAGCCCCAGCATTTT. This gives the protein CASSEQGGSNQPQHF.

The rearrangement uses TRBV10-1 and TRBJ1-3, with a possible D match to TRBD1 (5 bases). CDR3 length: 15 amino acids. Trimming left V 7 bases short and J 0 bases short, with 13 bases between. The germline CDR1 and CDR2 sequences are WNHNN and SYGVQD (reference sequence). The CDR3 loop is CASNSGTSSGNTIYF. The CDR3 nucleotides read TGCGCCAGCAATTCCGGGACCTCCTCTGGAAACACCATATATTTT.

This clone was seen more than once but under ten times. The genes are TRBV27 and TRBJ2-1; TRBD2 aligns across 12 bases. V lost 2 bases, J lost 6 bases, and 17 bases stayed unmatched. Germline V gene lookup returns CDR1 MNHEY and CDR2 SMNVEV (reference sequence). This CDR3 contains 20 residues. DNA of the CDR3: TGTGCCAGCAGTTTAGGGCCCCTCGTAAAACCTAGCGGGAGGGGCAATGAGCAGTTCTTC. Amino acid sequence: CASSLGPLVKPSGRGNEQFF.